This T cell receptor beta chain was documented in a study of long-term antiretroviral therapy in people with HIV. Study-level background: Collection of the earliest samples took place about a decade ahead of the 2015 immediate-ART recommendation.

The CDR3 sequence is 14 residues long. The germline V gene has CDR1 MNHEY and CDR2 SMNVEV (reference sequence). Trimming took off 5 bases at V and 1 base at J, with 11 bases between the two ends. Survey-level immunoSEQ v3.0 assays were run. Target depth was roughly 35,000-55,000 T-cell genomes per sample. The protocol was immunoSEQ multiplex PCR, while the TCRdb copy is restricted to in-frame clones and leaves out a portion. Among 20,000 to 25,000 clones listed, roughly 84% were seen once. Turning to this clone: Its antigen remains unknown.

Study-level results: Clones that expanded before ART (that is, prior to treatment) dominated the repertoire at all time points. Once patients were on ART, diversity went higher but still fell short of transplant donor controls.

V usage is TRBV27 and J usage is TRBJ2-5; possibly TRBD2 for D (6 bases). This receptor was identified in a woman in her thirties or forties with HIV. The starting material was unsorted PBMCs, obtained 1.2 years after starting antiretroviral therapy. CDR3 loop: CASSTTRGQETQYF. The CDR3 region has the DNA TGTGCCAGCAGTACGACTAGGGGCCAAGAGACCCAGTACTTC.